This TCR beta chain was captured by sequencing in a study of blood T cell repertoires in COVID-19. In the study overall: Samples taken during acute and convalescent COVID-19 were collected in the United States, Italy and Spain. In each case, the material was cDNA or gDNA derived from T cells, B-cell-depleted T cells, or PBMCs.

Enrolled during active infection, Seattle patients were then followed longitudinally. The method was immunoSEQ multiplex PCR; TCRdb's version includes in-frame clones alone and lacks a portion of them. There are about 210,000 clones in the sample; approximately 80% occur only once, and roughly a tenth lies in the top ten. This clone was detected only once. Other DNA sequences in this sample translate to the same CDR3. Germline V gene data show CDR1 as KGHSH and CDR2 as LQKENI. There are 14 residues in the CDR3. After removal of 3 bases from V and 6 bases from J, the junction contained 1 base not matched to a gene.

The rearrangement links TRBV18 to TRBJ2-2; TRBD1 agrees at 10 bases. Sequencing used peripheral blood. The sequence came from a woman aged 80 or older with COVID-19, enrolled during active disease. CDR3 coding DNA: TGTGCCAGCTCACCTGGACAGGGGGCCGGGGAGCTGTTTTTT. It translates to CASSPGQGAGELFF.